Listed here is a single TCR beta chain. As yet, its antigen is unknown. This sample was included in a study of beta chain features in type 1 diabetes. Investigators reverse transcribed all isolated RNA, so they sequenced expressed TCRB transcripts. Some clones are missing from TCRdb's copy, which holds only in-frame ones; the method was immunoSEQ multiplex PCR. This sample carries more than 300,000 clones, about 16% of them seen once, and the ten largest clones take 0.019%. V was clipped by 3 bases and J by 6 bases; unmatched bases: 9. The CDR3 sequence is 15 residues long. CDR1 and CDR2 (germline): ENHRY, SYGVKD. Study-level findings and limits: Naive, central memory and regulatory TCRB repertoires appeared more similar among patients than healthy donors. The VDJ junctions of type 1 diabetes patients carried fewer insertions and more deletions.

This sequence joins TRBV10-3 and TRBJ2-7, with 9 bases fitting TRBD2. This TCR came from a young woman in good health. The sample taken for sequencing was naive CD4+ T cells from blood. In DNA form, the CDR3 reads TGTGCCATCAGTGAAAGCAGCGGGAGGTTTTCCGAGCAGTACTTC. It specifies CAISESSGRFSEQYF.